The clone carrying this TCR beta chain was observed a handful of times. This record belongs to a study of T cells in Graves' hyperthyroidism and ophthalmopathy. V trimming: 4 bases; J trimming: 0 bases; junction bases outside the gene matches: 5. The CDR3 has 16 amino acids. Germline values: CDR1 SGHRS, CDR2 YFSETQ. Amplification yielded TCR beta CDR3 regions, with RNA transcripts as the source. TCR CDR3 underwent first-round RT-PCR with the HTBI primer set. TCRdb reprocessed the multiplex PCR reads via MiXCR and lists one record per CDR3 protein. The table shows under 250,000 distinct CDR3 sequences, with almost 25% occurring only once.

The chain combines TRBV5-1 with TRBJ2-1; TRBD2 aligns across 9 bases. Source material: blood. This TCR was sampled from a woman between 40 and 50 years old with Graves' ophthalmopathy. The CDR3 DNA reads as TGCGCCAGCAGCGAGATTAGCGGGAGCTCCTACAATGAGCAGTTCTTC. Protein product: CASSEISGSSYNEQFF.